The entry below describes one TCR beta chain. Its target is not known. The sample is drawn from a study of T cell repertoires in cytomegalovirus infection. At the level of the study: Evidence of both CMV infection and a matching HLA type came from public TCR beta signatures.

TCRdb recomputed calls from the reads with MiXCR, one row per CDR3 protein. The table lists some 900,000 distinct CDR3 sequences, around a third of them singletons, with 9.5% to 15% in the top ten. The germline V gene has CDR1 MNHNY and CDR2 SVGAGI (reference sequence). The CDR3 is 14 amino acids. Trimming cost V 10 bases and J 1 base, with 16 bases left between them. This material consisted of cultured CD8+ T cells from PBMCs, taken from culture after CMV antigen stimulation. The TCR comes from a human donor in good health (CMV status not recorded). Some clones in this sample may be carry-over from other donors' samples. V usage is TRBV6-6 and J usage is TRBJ1-1; D not resolved. The CDR3 region has the DNA TGTGCCACTGGTTGGGGTGAGGGGAACACTGAAGCTTTCTTT. Amino acid sequence: CATGWGEGNTEAFF.